This passage covers 30 T cell receptor beta chains from one sample sequenced in a study of tissue T cells after allogeneic stem cell transplantation (dated 2022 in TCRdb). The meaning of the sample's time point label: human tissue collected at research (rapid) autopsy. Libraries were built with the immunoSEQ multiplex PCR assay. TCRdb took this table from immuneACCESS and kept in-frame rearrangements with V and J called. Such tables lack part of the clones; where checked against another copy, unresolved V genes explain under half of the gap, and the rest is unexplained. Within this sample are under 700 clones, with about 43% of them counted one time only. The leading ten clones occupy less than 70% of the sample. The sequences come from descending colon tissue, collected at autopsy. These receptor sequences come from a female patient aged 35 to 75 with steroid-refractory graft-versus-host disease after an allogeneic stem cell transplant. Where a transplant has occurred, the graft donor may have supplied some of the T cells.

A single count supports this clone. The V gene is TRBV7-2, the J gene TRBJ2-7, with TRBD2 matching over 12 bases. The V gene end was trimmed by 5 bases and the J gene end by 2 bases; junction bases not matched to a gene: 4. The germline gives CDR1 SGHTA, CDR2 FQGNSA. The CDR3 spans 15 residues. The CDR3, as DNA: TGTGCCAGCAGCCTAGGACTAGCGGGAACCTACGAGCAGTACTTC. This translates into CASSLGLAGTYEQYF.

V usage is TRBV10-1 and J usage is TRBJ2-7, with no clear D. The germline V gene has CDR1 WNHNN and CDR2 SYGVQD (reference sequence). Deletions cut 3 bases from V and 3 bases from J, with 15 bases between. The CDR3 contains 15 residues. CDR3 in amino acids: CASSDPPFSLYEQYF. The CDR3 DNA is TGCGCCAGCAGTGACCCGCCTTTCTCCCTCTACGAGCAGTACTTC.

By share of the sample, this clone is large (0.1 to 1%). The chain joins TRBV4-2 to TRBJ1-1; D ambiguous. Between the trimmed V and J ends, which lost 2 bases and 3 bases, there was a span of 22 bases. CDR3 length: 18 residues. The V gene's germline CDR1 is LGHNA and CDR2 YNFKEQ. CDR3 loop: CASSQPLLFTSLDTEAFF. CDR3 sequence (DNA): TGTGCCAGCAGCCAACCCCTCCTTTTTACTAGTCTGGACACTGAAGCTTTCTTT.

In DNA form, the CDR3 reads TGTGCCAGTAGTCCCGAGACAGGGCTGGCTAATTCACCCCTCCACTTT. Residues: CASSPETGLANSPLHF. The chain combines TRBV19 with TRBJ1-6, with 7 bases matching TRBD1. Germline CDR1 reads LNHDA; CDR2 reads SQIVND (reference sequence). The CDR3 is 16 residues long. J lost 6 bases, V lost 5 bases, and 10 bases had no gene match. Full variable domain (outside the CDR3, taken from reference TRBV19 and TRBJ1-6): DGGITQSPKYLFRKEGQNVTLSCEQNLNHDAMYWYRQDPGQGLRLIYYSQIVNDFQKGDIAEGYSVSREKKESFPLTVTSAQKNPTAFYLCASSPETGLANSPLHFGNGTRLTVT.

The DNA for the CDR3 is TGCGCCAGCAGCCCGGCCGGAGGGGCTTACGAGCAGTACTTC. Its protein product is CASSPAGGAYEQYF. The genes are TRBV5-1 and TRBJ2-7; D is perhaps TRBD2 (6 bases). Trimming cost V 4 bases and J 4 bases, with 15 bases left between them. The CDR3 runs 14 residues. Germline CDR1 SGHRS, CDR2 YFSETQ.

A single count supports this clone. The V call is TRBV6-5, the J call TRBJ2-7, with no clear D. Germline-derived CDR1 and CDR2 are MNHEY and SVGAGI. Trimming took 7 bases from V and 0 from J, leaving 13 bases between them. The CDR3 is 14 amino acids. CDR3: CASTLHASSYEQYF. CDR3 DNA: TGTGCCAGCACTCTCCACGCAAGCTCCTACGAGCAGTACTTC.

The chain links TRBV6-5 to TRBJ2-5; the match to TRBD1 covers 8 bases. The CDR3 extends over 14 amino acids. The V gene's germline CDR1 is MNHEY and CDR2 SVGAGI. V was clipped by 6 bases and J by 4 bases; unmatched bases: 7. CDR3 residues: CASSKDRGLETQYF. CDR3 DNA: TGTGCCAGCAGCAAAGACAGGGGCCTAGAGACCCAGTACTTC.

This clone was counted once. This chain links TRBV4-1 with TRBJ1-2; D perhaps matches TRBD1 (6 bases). Germline CDR1 MGHRA, CDR2 YSYEKL. This CDR3 spans 15 amino acids. Trimming shortened V by 4 bases and J by 1 base, and 13 bases separated the two germline ends. Here the CDR3 reads CASSRAGVFNYGYTF. For the CDR3, the DNA is TGCGCCAGCAGCCGTGCAGGGGTCTTTAACTATGGCTACACCTTC.

The rearrangement links TRBV5-6 to TRBJ1-1; 9 bases are shared with TRBD1. Germline CDR1 reads SGHDT; CDR2 reads YYEEEE. The CDR3 extends over 15 amino acids. V lost 3 bases to trimming and J lost 6 bases; unmatched junction nucleotides: 9. The CDR3 spells CASSWGDRVSSEAFF. The DNA of the CDR3 is TGTGCCAGCAGCTGGGGGGACAGGGTATCATCTGAAGCTTTCTTT.

This clone is deemed large (0.1 to 1%). The chain links TRBV25-1 to TRBJ2-3, with D unclear. From germline, CDR1 is MGHDK and CDR2 SYGVNS. Trimming left V 3 bases short and J 6 bases short, with 7 bases between. This CDR3 contains 12 residues. CDR3 residues: CASSDLKDTQYF. CDR3 DNA: TGTGCCAGCAGTGACCTCAAGGATACGCAGTATTTT.

The V and J genes are TRBV27 and TRBJ2-3; D ambiguous. Germline V lookup: CDR1 MNHEY, CDR2 SMNVEV (reference sequence). The germline V and J ends were trimmed by 10 bases and 5 bases, with 19 bases remaining between them. The CDR3 totals 14 residues. CDR3 nucleotides: TGTGCCACCGCGTTGCTGGGCACAGAAGATACGCAGTATTTT. Protein product: CATALLGTEDTQYF.

This chain uses TRBV12-3 or TRBV12-4 with TRBJ2-3; no clear D gene. The CDR3 is made up of 12 amino acids. V lost 3 bases to trimming and J lost 5 bases, with 6 bases between them. The CDR3 sequence: CASSFIRDTQYF. As DNA, the CDR3 is TGTGCCAGCAGTTTTATTAGAGATACGCAGTATTTT.

This rearrangement joins TRBV30 to TRBJ1-6; TRBD1 matches 10 bases. The junction had 6 bases not matched to a gene; V was cut back by 2 bases and J by 11 bases. Germline assignment: CDR1 GTSNPN and CDR2 SVGIG (reference sequence). The CDR3 sequence is 14 residues long. The CDR3 DNA reads TGTGCCTGGAGTATTCCGGGACAGGGGACACCCCTCCACTTT. This gives the protein CAWSIPGQGTPLHF.

This clone was found a few times. This chain links TRBV10-2 with TRBJ2-7; no clear D gene. V was trimmed by 4 bases and J by 7 bases, leaving 11 bases between them. Germline values: CDR1 WSHSY, CDR2 SAAADI. This CDR3 is 12 amino acids long. Here the CDR3 reads CASSVALGEQYF. The CDR3, as DNA: TGCGCCAGCAGTGTGGCTCTGGGGGAGCAGTACTTC.

This clone qualifies as large. J is TRBJ1-2 and V is TRBV28, with 7 nucleotides matching TRBD1. The CDR3 spans 12 residues. Germline trimming cut 5 bases from V and 6 bases from J; bases unmatched to any gene: 3. Looked up from germline, CDR1 is MDHEN and CDR2 is SYDVKM. The CDR3 reads CASSKTGNGYTF. The CDR3 DNA follows: TGTGCCAGCAGTAAGACAGGGAATGGCTACACCTTC.

This chain connects TRBV4-1 to TRBJ2-2; a possible D gene is TRBD1 (6 bases). Trimming shortened V by 3 bases and J by 0 bases, and 14 bases separated the two germline ends. The length of the CDR3 is 17 residues. The V gene's germline CDR1 is MGHRA and CDR2 YSYEKL. The CDR3, as DNA: TGCGCCAGCAGCCAGGGTGGGACATTCGCGAACACCGGGGAGCTGTTTTTT. It yields the protein CASSQGGTFANTGELFF.

This chain uses TRBV2 with TRBJ2-1, with a possible D match to TRBD1 (5 bases). The germline gives CDR1 SNHLY, CDR2 FYNNEI. V was cut by 2 bases and J by 2 bases, with 13 bases left in between. The CDR3 runs 16 residues. The CDR3, as DNA: TGTGCCAGCAGTGAACTGGGGCAGGTAGCCTACAATGAGCAGTTCTTC. Residues: CASSELGQVAYNEQFF. Supplemented by reference TRBV2 and TRBJ2-1, the full variable domain reads EPEVTQTPSHQVTQMGQEVILRCVPISNHLYFYWYRQILGQKVEFLVSFYNNEISEKSEIFDDQFSVERPDGSNFTLKIRSTKLEDSAMYFCASSELGQVAYNEQFFGPGTRLTVL.

The gene calls are TRBV5-1 and TRBJ2-3; 9 bases are shared with TRBD2. The J segment lost 2 bases and the V segment lost 7 bases, leaving 14 bases of the junction unmatched. This CDR3 contains 17 residues. Germline V CDR1 and CDR2: SGHRS, YFSETQ. Written as DNA, the CDR3 is TGCGCCAGCTGCCCTCGCGGGGCGGGAGGGGTCACAGATACGCAGTATTTT. Its protein product is CASCPRGAGGVTDTQYF. The full variable domain, its missing parts supplied by reference TRBV5-1 and TRBJ2-3, is KAGVTQTPRYLIKTRGQQVTLSCSPISGHRSVSWYQQTPGQGLQFLFEYFSETQRNKGNFPGRFSGRQFSNSRSEMNVSTLELGDSALYLCASCPRGAGGVTDTQYFGPGTRLTVL.

J is TRBJ1-4 and V is TRBV2; the D gene is possibly TRBD1 (6 bases). The V and J ends lost 5 bases and 3 bases respectively, with 16 bases between them. The CDR3 has 16 amino acids. Germline assignment: CDR1 SNHLY and CDR2 FYNNEI. The CDR3 sequence is CASSSQDREPNEKLFF. The CDR3 nucleotides are TGTGCCAGCAGTTCCCAGGACAGAGAACCTAATGAAAAACTGTTTTTT.

A few counts support this clone. The chain uses TRBV3-1 (or the pseudogene TRBV3-2) and TRBJ2-7; TRBD2 might be the D (6 bases). CDR3 length: 11 amino acids. The V gene's germline CDR1 is LGHDT and CDR2 YNNKEL (reference sequence). V was clipped by 4 bases and J by 5 bases, with 6 bases between them. The CDR3 here is CASSPGDEQYF. The CDR3 coding sequence is TGTGCCAGCAGCCCGGGGGACGAGCAGTACTTC.

This clone was seen more than once but under ten times. The chain uses TRBV5-1 and TRBJ2-2; 12 bases align to TRBD2. This CDR3 has 17 amino acids. V trimming: 7 bases; J trimming: 11 bases; junction bases outside the gene matches: 18. Germline V lookup: CDR1 SGHRS, CDR2 YFSETQ. In DNA, the CDR3 is TGCGCCAGCCACGGAACGGGACTAGCGGGCGTGACCGAAGAGCTGTTTTTT. It codes for CASHGTGLAGVTEELFF.

This clone is classed as medium-sized. This chain joins TRBV4-1 and TRBJ2-7; D is ambiguous. CDR1 is MGHRA, CDR2 YSYEKL, per germline. CDR3 length: 16 amino acids. The V end was cut by 0 bases, the J end by 2 bases, with 14 bases between. The CDR3 loop is CASSQDPSGRAYEQYF. Here the CDR3 DNA reads TGCGCCAGCAGCCAAGATCCTTCCGGCAGAGCCTACGAGCAGTACTTC.

The gene calls are TRBV3-1 (or the pseudogene TRBV3-2) and TRBJ1-4; D unclear. The germline V and J ends were trimmed by 0 bases and 6 bases, with 14 bases remaining between them. The CDR3 spans 16 residues. From germline, CDR1 is LGHDT and CDR2 YNNKEL (reference sequence). This CDR3 is CASSQDPGWRDEKLFF. The CDR3 bases are TGTGCCAGCAGCCAAGATCCCGGGTGGAGGGATGAAAAACTGTTTTTT.

This sequence joins TRBV6-1 and TRBJ2-7, with D perhaps TRBD1 (5 bases). The CDR3 consists of 16 residues. V was trimmed by 2 bases and J by 3 bases, leaving 17 bases between them. CDR1 is MNHNS, CDR2 SASEGT, per germline. The CDR3 protein is CASSEWWTSVSYEQYF. CDR3 DNA sequence: TGTGCCAGCAGTGAATGGTGGACATCGGTGAGCTACGAGCAGTACTTC.

This clone is judged hyperexpanded. The chain recombines TRBV28 with TRBJ2-7; 13 nucleotides line up with TRBD2. Germline-derived CDR1 and CDR2 are MDHEN and SYDVKM. This CDR3 region has 14 residues. The V and J ends lost 3 bases and 7 bases, in that order; junction bases with no gene match: 3. The CDR3 sequence: CASSLGLAGMEQYF. CDR3 sequence (DNA): TGTGCCAGCAGTTTGGGACTAGCGGGGATGGAGCAGTACTTC.

The J gene is TRBJ1-5, the V gene TRBV7-7; D gene uncertain. V was cut by 1 base and J by 6 bases, with 7 bases left in between. CDR1 and CDR2 from the germline V gene are SSHAT and FNYEAQ (reference sequence). The CDR3 totals 13 residues. The CDR3 is CASSLGWGQPQHF. CDR3 coding DNA: TGTGCCAGCAGCTTAGGGTGGGGTCAGCCCCAGCATTTT.

The chain links TRBV2 to TRBJ2-7, with TRBD1 matching 9 bases. Germline lookup yields CDR1 SNHLY and CDR2 FYNNEI. This CDR3 has 12 amino acids. V was clipped by 4 bases and J by 6 bases; unmatched bases: 1. The CDR3 nucleotides are TGTGCCAGCAGTGGGACAGGGGTCGAGCAGTACTTC. It yields the protein CASSGTGVEQYF.

The chain joins TRBV11-2 to TRBJ1-1, with D perhaps TRBD1 (5 bases). Germline V CDR1 and CDR2: SGHAT, FQNNGV. The length of the CDR3 is 15 residues. V lost 5 bases to trimming and J lost 2 bases, with 15 bases between them. The DNA for the CDR3 is TGTGCCAGCAGCCCGAGTGGGACTTTAAACACTGAAGCTTTCTTT. This sequence encodes CASSPSGTLNTEAFF.

The DNA for the CDR3 is TGCGCCAGCAGCTTGGAAGGGTTCTACAATGAGCAGTTCTTC. It codes for CASSLEGFYNEQFF. The chain recombines TRBV5-1 with TRBJ2-1; D gene ambiguous. The V end lost 0 bases, the J end lost 3 bases, and 7 bases lay between the germline ends. The CDR3 is 14 residues long. Germline lookup yields CDR1 SGHRS and CDR2 YFSETQ.

This clone qualifies as large (0.1 to 1%). The chain combines TRBV7-9 with TRBJ2-7; D unresolved. V lost 2 bases to trimming and J lost 0 bases, with 8 bases between them. Germline CDR1 is SEHNR and CDR2 is FQNEAQ (reference sequence). The CDR3 totals 14 residues. The CDR3 is CASSLNPSSYEQYF. As DNA, the CDR3 is TGTGCCAGCAGCTTAAACCCTAGCTCCTACGAGCAGTACTTC.